Listed here are 30 T cell receptor beta chains from one sample, sequenced in a study of blood T cell repertoires in COVID-19. The data were produced by immunoSEQ multiplex PCR, yet TCRdb's version contains in-frame clones alone and is incomplete. The sample records hundreds of thousands of clones, 85% to 90% being singletons. The material sequenced was peripheral blood. The receptor source for this set is a woman between 50 and 59 years old with active or convalescent COVID-19.

The chain is built from TRBV27 and TRBJ2-1; TRBD2 aligns across 10 bases. With 3 bases clipped from V and 9 bases from J, the junction kept 8 bases outside the gene matches. Germline V CDR1 and CDR2: MNHEY, SMNVEV (reference sequence). The CDR3 length is 15 residues. The CDR3 nucleotides are TGTGCCAGCAGTTTCTCAGCGGGGGGGAAGGGTGAGCAGTTCTTC. It translates to CASSFSAGGKGEQFF.

The chain combines TRBV29-1 with TRBJ2-5; D possibly corresponds to TRBD2 (7 bases). From germline, CDR1 is SQVTM and CDR2 ANQGSEA. The CDR3 length is 11 residues. Trimming took off 6 bases at V and 5 bases at J, with 10 bases between the two ends. This chain's CDR3 is CSVGGGETQYF. CDR3 DNA sequence: TGCAGCGTAGGGGGAGGGGAGACCCAGTACTTC.

The chain uses TRBV7-9 and TRBJ2-5; 13 nucleotides line up with TRBD2. Germline loops: CDR1 SEHNR, CDR2 FQNEAQ (reference sequence). Trimming at V came to 3 bases and at J to 5 bases, leaving 3 bases not matched to a gene. The CDR3 covers 15 residues. The CDR3 sequence is CASSLTSGRKETQYF. DNA of the CDR3: TGTGCCAGCAGCTTGACTAGCGGGAGGAAGGAGACCCAGTACTTC.

The V call is TRBV14, the J call TRBJ2-2; D ambiguous. The CDR3 has 15 amino acids. Germline V lookup: CDR1 SGHDN, CDR2 FVKESK. Trimming cost V 1 base and J 3 bases, with 9 bases left between them. The CDR3 nucleotides read TGTGCCAGCAGCCAAGGTCAGGTATACACCGGGGAGCTGTTTTTT. This gives the protein CASSQGQVYTGELFF.

The chain employs TRBV7-9 and TRBJ1-1; maybe TRBD1 (6 bases). Germline V lookup: CDR1 SEHNR, CDR2 FQNEAQ (reference sequence). V was cut by 5 bases and J by 3 bases, with 19 bases left in between. The CDR3 runs to 16 residues. The CDR3 here is CASSRRGGGKHTEAFF. In nucleotides, the CDR3 is TGTGCCAGCAGCCGCCGGGGGGGCGGAAAACACACTGAAGCTTTCTTT.

The chain combines TRBV7-3 with TRBJ2-3; a possible D gene is TRBD2 (6 bases). This CDR3 region has 14 residues. Germline V gives CDR1 SGHTA, CDR2 FQGTGA. Trimming shortened V by 5 bases and J by 4 bases, and 13 bases separated the two germline ends. CDR3 nucleotide sequence: TGTGCCAGCAGCCCGGGACTTGCGTCAGATACGCAGTATTTT. Encoded protein: CASSPGLASDTQYF.

The chain combines TRBV2 with TRBJ2-7; D is possibly TRBD1 (6 bases). Germline V lookup: CDR1 SNHLY, CDR2 FYNNEI. The CDR3 is made up of 17 amino acids. With 6 bases removed from V and 1 base from J, the gap between germline ends came to 22 bases. The CDR3 region has the DNA TGTGCCAGCAGCCAGTCTATTTCCGACAGGATTTCCTACGAGCAGTACTTC. The encoded protein is CASSQSISDRISYEQYF.

The gene calls are TRBV9 and TRBJ1-2; D possibly corresponds to TRBD1 (5 bases). CDR3 size: 11 residues. V was cut by 4 bases and J by 12 bases, with 13 bases left in between. Germline V gene data show CDR1 as SGDLS and CDR2 as YYNGEE. The CDR3 region has the DNA TGTGCCAGCAGCCCCGACGGACAAAACACCTTC. This gives the protein CASSPDGQNTF.

This clone was detected a few times. The V gene is TRBV7-4, the J gene TRBJ1-1, with a tentative D call TRBD1 (6 bases). In germline, CDR1 is SGHVT, CDR2 SQSDAQ. CDR3 length equals 15 residues. With 5 bases removed from V and 6 bases from J, the gap between germline ends came to 19 bases. CDR3 in DNA: TGTGCCAGCAGCCTTGAGGGACATTACTCGCCTGAAGCTTTCTTT. Translation gives CASSLEGHYSPEAFF.

This clone was picked up a small number of times. V is TRBV5-6 and J is TRBJ2-7; possibly TRBD1 for D (5 bases). Germline CDR1 reads SGHDT; CDR2 reads YYEEEE. The length of the CDR3 is 15 residues. V was trimmed by 0 bases and J by 5 bases, leaving 15 bases between them. The CDR3 DNA sequence: TGTGCCAGCAGCTTGGGCAGGGAAGGGTTTGACGAGCAGTACTTC. Its translation is CASSLGREGFDEQYF.

The gene calls are TRBV11-2 and TRBJ1-5; possible D gene TRBD1, 6 bases. This CDR3 has 15 amino acids. Germline assignment: CDR1 SGHAT and CDR2 FQNNGV. With 4 bases removed from V and 4 bases from J, the gap between germline ends came to 14 bases. The CDR3 region is CASSSGRQVNQPQHF. The CDR3, as DNA: TGTGCCAGCAGCTCTGGAAGACAGGTAAATCAGCCCCAGCATTTT. The full variable domain, its missing parts supplied by reference TRBV11-2 and TRBJ1-5, is EAGVAQSPRYKIIEKRQSVAFWCNPISGHATLYWYQQILGQGPKLLIQFQNNGVVDDSQLPKDRFSAERLKGVDSTLKIQPAKLEDSAVYLCASSSGRQVNQPQHFGDGTRLSIL.

The chain employs TRBV7-9 and TRBJ2-2; 7 bases match TRBD2. The CDR3 covers 16 residues. V lost 4 bases and J lost 7; bases outside the gene matches: 12. Germline CDR1 and CDR2: SEHNR and FQNEAQ (reference sequence). CDR3 coding DNA: TGTGCCAGCAGCTCCAAGGGAGGGCCATTGGGCGGGGAGCTGTTTTTT. This encodes CASSSKGGPLGGELFF.

The sample holds one count of this clone. The J gene is TRBJ2-5, the V gene TRBV4-1; D is uncertain. The germline V gene has CDR1 MGHRA and CDR2 YSYEKL. The CDR3 length is 12 residues. Trimming removed 6 bases at V and 8 bases at J, with 13 bases between. The CDR3 DNA follows: TGCGCCAGCAGTAACGAGGCCCAAACCCAGTACTTC. It yields the protein CASSNEAQTQYF.

Only a few counts were recorded for this clone. The J gene is TRBJ1-5, the V gene TRBV2; 10 bases map to TRBD1. Germline-derived CDR1 and CDR2 are SNHLY and FYNNEI. The junction had 14 bases not matched to a gene; V was cut back by 5 bases and J by 7 bases. This CDR3 has 17 residues. This chain's CDR3 is CASSNGQGGSGSQPQHF. As DNA, the CDR3 is TGTGCCAGCAGTAATGGACAGGGGGGATCGGGATCCCAGCCCCAGCATTTT.

The chain joins TRBV7-2 to TRBJ1-5; TRBD1 is a possible D gene (6 bases). V was clipped by 2 bases and J by 1 base, with 18 bases between them. CDR3 length equals 18 residues. CDR1 and CDR2 (germline): SGHTA, FQGNSA. This chain's CDR3 is CASSLKSPGTYSNQPQHF. The CDR3 DNA is TGTGCCAGCAGCTTAAAGTCTCCCGGGACATACAGCAATCAGCCCCAGCATTTT.

The genes are TRBV7-8 and TRBJ2-1; 14 bases line up with TRBD2. The CDR3 runs 16 residues. V lost 5 bases, J lost 7 bases, and 7 bases stayed unmatched. CDR1 SGHVS and CDR2 FQNEAQ come from the germline V gene. The chain's CDR3 is CASSRLGLAGDNEQFF. CDR3 bases: TGTGCCAGCAGCCGACTGGGACTAGCGGGAGATAATGAGCAGTTCTTC.

CDR3 sequence reads: CASGPLAGGRTDTQYF. CDR3 coding DNA: TGTGCTAGTGGTCCACTAGCGGGGGGACGAACAGATACGCAGTATTTT. The rearrangement links TRBV12-5 to TRBJ2-3, with 12 nucleotides matching TRBD2. CDR1 and CDR2 from the germline V gene are LGHNT and FRNRAP. Losses at the gene ends were 5 bases for V and 3 bases for J; bases not matched to a gene: 6. The CDR3 covers 16 residues.

The V call is TRBV4-2, the J call TRBJ1-1; TRBD1 might be the D (5 bases). The germline V gene encodes CDR1 LGHNA and CDR2 YNFKEQ. The germline V and J ends were trimmed by 0 bases and 6 bases, with 14 bases remaining between them. The CDR3 extends over 15 amino acids. The CDR3 is CASSQDPGREAEAFF. In nucleotides, the CDR3 is TGTGCCAGCAGCCAAGATCCCGGCAGGGAGGCTGAAGCTTTCTTT.

The chain combines TRBV19 with TRBJ1-5; 7 positions match TRBD1. V shed 9 bases, J shed 5 bases, and the junction held 10 bases outside the gene matches. The CDR3 is made up of 14 amino acids. Germline lookup yields CDR1 LNHDA and CDR2 SQIVND (reference sequence). CDR3 nucleotides: TGTGCCAGCAGAGGGGGCGCGAACGATCAGCCCCAGCATTTT. It is translated as CASRGGANDQPQHF.

This clone was counted only a few times. Other DNA sequences in this sample translate to the same CDR3. The chain recombines TRBV20-1 with TRBJ1-1, with D unresolved. This CDR3 is 12 amino acids long. The V end lost 3 bases, the J end lost 1 base, and 6 bases lay between the germline ends. The germline V gene has CDR1 DFQATT and CDR2 SNEGSKA (reference sequence). In DNA, the CDR3 is TGCAGTGCTAGTCGGGGGAACACTGAAGCTTTCTTT. Residues: CSASRGNTEAFF.

A single count supports this clone. The chain has TRBV6-6 and TRBJ1-4; D gene uncertain. Trimming cost V 3 bases and J 4 bases, with 15 bases left between them. Germline V lookup: CDR1 MNHNY, CDR2 SVGAGI (reference sequence). The CDR3 totals 16 residues. The CDR3 nucleotides are TGTGCCAGCAGTTATTCTCTCCCAGGTCTTAATGAAAAACTGTTTTTT. The encoded protein is CASSYSLPGLNEKLFF.

This clone was counted once. The chain is built from TRBV7-2 and TRBJ2-7; 8 nucleotides match TRBD1. The CDR3 is 19 amino acids. The germline CDR1 and CDR2 sequences are SGHTA and FQGNSA. J gave up 1 base and V 5 bases, and 19 bases lay outside the gene matches. For the CDR3, the DNA is TGTGCCAGCAGCCCGCCGACGGCAGGGGGCAGGGACTTTTCCTACGAGCAGTACTTC. Its translation: CASSPPTAGGRDFSYEQYF.

The rearrangement uses TRBV29-1 and TRBJ2-7; TRBD1 matches 8 bases. Germline V CDR1 and CDR2: SQVTM, ANQGSEA. The junction had 8 bases not matched to a gene; V was cut back by 4 bases and J by 9 bases. This CDR3 comprises 12 residues. CDR3 coding DNA: TGCAGCGTTGGGCAGGGGGCGCCTGGGCAGTACTTC. Protein: CSVGQGAPGQYF.

CDR3 DNA: TGTGCCAGCAGTCTTGGGACAGGGACCAACTATGGCTACACCTTC. Translated, it gives CASSLGTGTNYGYTF. The chain recombines TRBV27 with TRBJ1-2; 9 nucleotides line up with TRBD1. Germline-derived CDR1 and CDR2 are MNHEY and SMNVEV (reference sequence). This CDR3 is built from 15 residues. Germline trimming cut 5 bases from V and 2 bases from J; bases unmatched to any gene: 6.

V and J are TRBV28 and TRBJ2-3; 7 positions agree with TRBD1. The CDR3 length is 14 residues. V lost 7 bases, J lost 4 bases, and 8 bases stayed unmatched. Germline CDR1 reads MDHEN; CDR2 reads SYDVKM. CDR3 in DNA: TGTGCCAGCACCATGACAGGGCGCTCAGATACGCAGTATTTT. Amino acids: CASTMTGRSDTQYF. The whole variable domain, filled in from reference TRBV28 and TRBJ2-3, reads DVKVTQSSRYLVKRTGEKVFLECVQDMDHENMFWYRQDPGLGLRLIYFSYDVKMKEKGDIPEGYSVSREKKERFSLILESASTNQTSMYLCASTMTGRSDTQYFGPGTRLTVL.

Here the CDR3 reads CASSQDASQVGELFF. In DNA, the CDR3 is TGCGCCAGCAGCCAAGACGCCAGCCAGGTCGGGGAGCTGTTTTTT. The chain combines TRBV4-3 with TRBJ2-2; D is unresolved. The length of the CDR3 is 15 residues. The germline V gene has CDR1 LGHNA and CDR2 YSLEER. The V gene lost 0 bases and the J gene lost 7 bases, with 12 bases spanning the gap.

This clone was counted once. This chain links TRBV18 with TRBJ2-7, with D tentatively TRBD1 (6 bases). Trimming took off 2 bases at V and 2 bases at J, with 10 bases between the two ends. The germline gives CDR1 KGHSH, CDR2 LQKENI. The CDR3 contains 14 residues. For the CDR3, the DNA is TGTGCCAGCTCACCATTGGCAGGGGCCTACGAGCAGTACTTC. It translates to CASSPLAGAYEQYF.

The CDR3 nucleotides read TGCGCCAGCAGCCAAGATTTAGATGAGCAGTTCTTC. Protein sequence: CASSQDLDEQFF. The genes are TRBV4-1 and TRBJ2-1; unclear D gene. The CDR3 loop spans 12 amino acids. V was cut by 0 bases and J by 8 bases, with 5 bases left in between. Germline CDR1 reads MGHRA; CDR2 reads YSYEKL.

The chain uses TRBV7-9 and TRBJ2-7; 8 positions agree with TRBD1. V gave up 4 bases and J gave up 9 bases; unmatched junction bases: 11. Germline V gene sequence: CDR1 SEHNR, CDR2 FQNEAQ (reference sequence). The CDR3 spans 14 residues. For the CDR3, the DNA is TGTGCCAGCAGCTCCCGGGACATAGGGACAGGGCAGTACTTC. Its protein is CASSSRDIGTGQYF.

The chain is built from TRBV6-5 and TRBJ2-7; D ambiguous. The germline CDR1 and CDR2 sequences are MNHEY and SVGAGI. V was pared by 4 bases and J by 2 bases, with 18 bases between. The CDR3 spans 16 residues. CDR3 sequence reads: CASSSRRRGGPYEQYF. The CDR3 DNA reads TGTGCCAGCAGTTCCCGCCGTAGAGGCGGCCCCTACGAGCAGTACTTC.